The entry below describes one TCR beta chain. Antigen: not known. These data come from a study of cytomegalovirus exposure and HLA in healthy donors. Germline trimming cut 0 bases from V and 3 bases from J; bases unmatched to any gene: 10. The germline gives CDR1 SGHRS, CDR2 YFSETQ. The CDR3 consists of 19 residues. The donors were part of the validation cohort of 100 to 150 subjects. That cohort was separate from the first cohort, which comprised 500 to 850 subjects. Study conclusions and caveats: The authors enumerated 150 to 200 TCR beta chains as linked to cytomegalovirus. Reports credit the classifier with highly specific, highly sensitive diagnosis of cytomegalovirus status.

Some clones are missing from TCRdb's copy, which holds only in-frame ones; the method was immunoSEQ multiplex PCR. Among about 240,000 clones listed, approximately 83% were seen once. This receptor was taken from a young woman in good health and CMV-seropositive. The rearrangement joins TRBV5-1 to TRBJ2-2, with TRBD2 identical over 11 bases. Sequencing used PBMCs. The CDR3 reads CASSLEGASGRFDTGELFF. As DNA, the CDR3 is TGCGCCAGCAGCTTGGAAGGGGCTAGCGGGAGGTTCGACACCGGGGAGCTGTTTTTT.